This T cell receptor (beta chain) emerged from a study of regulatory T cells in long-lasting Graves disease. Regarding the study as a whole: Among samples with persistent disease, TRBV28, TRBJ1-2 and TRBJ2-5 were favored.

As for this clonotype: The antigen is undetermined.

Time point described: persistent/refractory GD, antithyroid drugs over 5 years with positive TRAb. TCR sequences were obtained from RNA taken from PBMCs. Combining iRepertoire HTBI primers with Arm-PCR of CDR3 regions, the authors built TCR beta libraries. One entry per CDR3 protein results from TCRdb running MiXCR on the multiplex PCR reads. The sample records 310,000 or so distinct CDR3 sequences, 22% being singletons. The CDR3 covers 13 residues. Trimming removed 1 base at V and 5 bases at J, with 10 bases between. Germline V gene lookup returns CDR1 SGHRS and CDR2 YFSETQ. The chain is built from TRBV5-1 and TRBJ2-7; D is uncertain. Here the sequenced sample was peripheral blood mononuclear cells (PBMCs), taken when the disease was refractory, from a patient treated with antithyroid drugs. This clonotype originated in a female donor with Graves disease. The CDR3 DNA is TGCGCCAGCAGCTTGTTCCCCATAAACGAGCAGTACTTC. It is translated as CASSLFPINEQYF.